Listed below are T cell receptor beta chains from one sample, sequenced in a study of blood T cell repertoires in COVID-19. Using immunoSEQ multiplex PCR, the repertoire was profiled, and TCRdb retains in-frame clones only, with some absent. The top ten clones hold about 12% of a sample with over 200,000 clones, nearly 90% of them seen once. The source material was peripheral blood. These receptors were collected from a woman younger than 35 who had recovered from COVID-19. CDR3s include the opening cysteine and the closing phenylalanine or tryptophan. D genes are given only for firm matches. Clone size, where shown, is once, few, many, or a class for clones that have expanded.

v_gene: TRBV7-2; abundance: .; j_gene: TRBJ1-2; d_gene: TRBD1; CDR3aa: CASSSDRGPYGYTF; CDR3nt: TGTGCCAGCAGCTCGGACAGGGGGCCCTATGGCTACACCTTC
v_gene: TRBV5-1; abundance: .; j_gene: TRBJ2-3; d_gene: TRBD2; CDR3aa: CASSFSGRVGDTQYF; CDR3nt: TGCGCCAGCAGCTTTAGCGGGAGGGTGGGAGATACGCAGTATTTT
v_gene: TRBV4-1; abundance: few; j_gene: TRBJ2-1; d_gene: TRBD1; CDR3aa: CASTLTGGYNEQFF; CDR3nt: TGCGCCAGCACACTGACAGGGGGCTACAATGAGCAGTTCTTC
v_gene: TRBV27; abundance: .; j_gene: TRBJ1-5; d_gene: .; CDR3aa: CASSLSARDQPQHF; CDR3nt: TGTGCCAGCAGTTTATCCGCCAGGGATCAGCCCCAGCATTTT
v_gene: TRBV6-5; abundance: .; j_gene: TRBJ1-3; d_gene: TRBD1; CDR3aa: CASSWGQDSGNTIYF; CDR3nt: TGTGCCAGCAGTTGGGGACAGGACTCTGGAAACACCATATATTTT
v_gene: TRBV28; abundance: few; j_gene: TRBJ2-7; d_gene: .; CDR3aa: CASSLGTTLYEQYF; CDR3nt: TGTGCCAGCAGTTTAGGGACAACCCTCTACGAGCAGTACTTC
v_gene: TRBV12-5; abundance: .; j_gene: TRBJ1-1; d_gene: TRBD1; CDR3aa: CASGLVLGQLFMNTEAFF; CDR3nt: TGTGCTAGTGGTTTAGTCCTGGGACAGCTTTTCATGAACACTGAAGCTTTCTTT
v_gene: TRBV5-5; abundance: .; j_gene: TRBJ1-4; d_gene: TRBD1; CDR3aa: CASSIGTGGADEKLFF; CDR3nt: TGTGCCAGCAGCATAGGGACAGGGGGCGCGGATGAAAAACTGTTTTTT
v_gene: TRBV27; abundance: .; j_gene: TRBJ2-7; d_gene: TRBD2; CDR3aa: CASRPGGNYEQYF; CDR3nt: TGTGCCAGCAGGCCGGGAGGGAACTACGAGCAGTACTTC
v_gene: TRBV7-9; abundance: .; j_gene: TRBJ1-3; d_gene: TRBD1; CDR3aa: CASSPDRENTIYF; CDR3nt: TGTGCCAGCAGCCCTGACAGGGAGAACACCATATATTTT
v_gene: TRBV2; abundance: many; j_gene: TRBJ1-1; d_gene: .; CDR3aa: CASTEGGYVTEAFF; CDR3nt: TGTGCCAGCACCGAAGGAGGTTACGTGACTGAAGCTTTCTTT
v_gene: TRBV9; abundance: .; j_gene: TRBJ2-7; d_gene: TRBD2; CDR3aa: CASSVGTSGSPEQYF; CDR3nt: TGTGCCAGCAGCGTAGGTACTAGCGGGAGTCCCGAGCAGTACTTC
v_gene: TRBV19; abundance: .; j_gene: TRBJ2-7; d_gene: TRBD2; CDR3aa: CASSIASRTSGRAGQYF; CDR3nt: TGTGCCAGTAGTATAGCTTCGAGGACTAGCGGGAGGGCCGGACAGTACTTC
v_gene: TRBV27; abundance: .; j_gene: TRBJ2-3; d_gene: .; CDR3aa: CASTKLGRDTDTQYF; CDR3nt: TGTGCCAGCACCAAACTTGGGCGGGACACAGATACGCAGTATTTT
v_gene: TRBV7-6; abundance: .; j_gene: TRBJ2-1; d_gene: .; CDR3aa: CASRPGAEYEQFF; CDR3nt: TGTGCCAGCAGACCTGGGGCGGAATATGAGCAGTTCTTC
v_gene: TRBV21-1; abundance: .; j_gene: TRBJ2-7; d_gene: .; CDR3aa: CASSKAGLLGWDEQYF; CDR3nt: TGTGCCAGCAGCAAAGCGGGCCTGTTGGGTTGGGACGAGCAGTACTTC
v_gene: TRBV19; abundance: .; j_gene: TRBJ2-1; d_gene: .; CDR3aa: CASSRDNEQFF; CDR3nt: TGTGCCAGTAGCCGGGACAATGAGCAGTTCTTC
v_gene: TRBV30; abundance: .; j_gene: TRBJ2-3; d_gene: TRBD2; CDR3aa: CAWTPRTSGRGTSTDTQYF; CDR3nt: TGTGCCTGGACCCCTAGGACTAGCGGGAGAGGGACGAGCACAGATACGCAGTATTTT
v_gene: TRBV4-3; abundance: .; j_gene: TRBJ2-7; d_gene: .; CDR3aa: CASSQAVGDPIPYEQYF; CDR3nt: TGCGCCAGCAGCCAAGCGGTCGGGGATCCTATCCCTTACGAGCAGTACTTC
v_gene: TRBV9; abundance: .; j_gene: TRBJ2-5; d_gene: TRBD2; CDR3aa: CASSGGTSGQETQYF; CDR3nt: TGTGCCAGCAGCGGCGGGACTAGCGGACAAGAGACCCAGTACTTC
v_gene: TRBV18; abundance: .; j_gene: TRBJ1-5; d_gene: .; CDR3aa: CASSPQSGFTQPQHF; CDR3nt: TGTGCCAGCTCACCTCAATCAGGGTTTACTCAGCCCCAGCATTTT
v_gene: TRBV5-6; abundance: .; j_gene: TRBJ1-5; d_gene: .; CDR3aa: CASSWGHSNQPQHF; CDR3nt: TGTGCCAGCAGCTGGGGACACAGCAATCAGCCCCAGCATTTT
v_gene: TRBV7-9; abundance: .; j_gene: TRBJ2-5; d_gene: .; CDR3aa: CASSLERGQETQYF; CDR3nt: TGTGCCAGCAGCTTAGAGAGGGGGCAAGAGACCCAGTACTTC
v_gene: TRBV9; abundance: .; j_gene: TRBJ1-2; d_gene: TRBD1; CDR3aa: CASSVEAGGIYGYTF; CDR3nt: TGTGCCAGCAGCGTAGAGGCAGGGGGTATATATGGCTACACCTTC
v_gene: TRBV9; abundance: once; j_gene: TRBJ2-7; d_gene: .; CDR3aa: CASSVGSGPYEQYF; CDR3nt: TGTGCCAGCAGCGTAGGAAGCGGCCCCTACGAGCAGTACTTC
v_gene: TRBV18; abundance: .; j_gene: TRBJ2-5; d_gene: .; CDR3aa: CASSLAGRETQYF; CDR3nt: TGTGCCAGCTCACTTGCAGGGAGGGAGACCCAGTACTTC
v_gene: TRBV7-3; abundance: .; j_gene: TRBJ2-1; d_gene: .; CDR3aa: CASSFRDSNYNEQFF; CDR3nt: TGTGCCAGCAGTTTCCGGGACTCCAACTACAATGAGCAGTTCTTC